Each of the 22 T cell receptor beta chains below was sequenced from the same sample in a study of response to subunit inactivated influenza vaccine (dated by TCRdb to 2016 to 2018). Libraries came from RT-PCR. For sequencing, an Illumina HiSeq 2500 was employed. Using fastp at Q25 and MiXCR, TCRdb reprocessed the public reads and kept productive beta chains. Identical CDR3 protein sequences are pooled into one entry, listed with their most common genes and DNA. The sample table records about 780,000 distinct CDR3 sequences; roughly 20% of these occur just once. The ten biggest clones cover about a tenth of the sample. Sample: PBMCs from blood, taken less than 6 days after vaccination. These receptors were collected from a man in his fifties or sixties who received an inactivated influenza vaccine. Donor details come from another sample of the same person, matched by shared clones.

This clonotype was seen more than once but under ten times. The V call is TRBV12-5, the J call TRBJ2-1, with 13 bases identical to TRBD2. Unmatched junction bases numbered 8, after V lost 5 bases and J lost 7 bases. The CDR3 sequence is 16 residues long. Germline lookup yields CDR1 LGHNT and CDR2 FRNRAP. The CDR3 here is CASGSMAGLAGNEQFF. In DNA, the CDR3 is TGTGCTAGTGGTAGCATGGCGGGACTAGCGGGAAATGAGCAGTTCTTC.

This clonotype came up a few times. The gene calls are TRBV18 and TRBJ1-2; 7 bases are a match to TRBD1. J lost 1 base, V lost 1 base, and 12 bases had no gene match. The CDR3 has 18 amino acids. Germline V gene lookup returns CDR1 KGHSH and CDR2 LQKENI. The DNA of the CDR3 is TGTGCCAGCTCACCACTGGCGCGGGACAGCGGAAGTAACTATGGCTACACCTTC. It specifies CASSPLARDSGSNYGYTF. The full variable domain, with the rest looked up from reference TRBV18 and TRBJ1-2, is NAGVMQNPRHLVRRRGQEARLRCSPMKGHSHVYWYRQLPEEGLKFMVYLQKENIIDESGMPKERFSAEFPKEGPSILRIQQVVRGDSAAYFCASSPLARDSGSNYGYTFGSGTRLTVV.

The rearrangement uses TRBV7-2 and TRBJ2-3, with D perhaps being TRBD1 or TRBD2 (6 bases each). CDR1 SGHTA and CDR2 FQGNSA come from the germline V gene. The CDR3 spans 15 residues. The V end lost 1 base, the J end lost 2 bases, and 10 bases lay between the germline ends. Here the CDR3 reads CASSLGGTFTDTQYF. DNA of the CDR3: TGTGCCAGCAGCTTAGGCGGGACATTCACAGATACGCAGTATTTT.

This clonotype was seen only a few times. The rearrangement uses TRBV7-2 and TRBJ2-1, with 9 bases matching TRBD2. This CDR3 comprises 16 residues. V lost 2 bases to trimming and J lost 2 bases; unmatched junction nucleotides: 4. The V gene's germline CDR1 is SGHTA and CDR2 FQGNSA. Here the CDR3 reads CASSLLAGEAYNEQFF. For the CDR3, the DNA is TGTGCCAGCAGCTTATTAGCGGGAGAAGCCTACAATGAGCAGTTCTTC.

The rearrangement links TRBV24-1 to TRBJ2-2, with TRBD1 matching 8 bases. Germline V lookup: CDR1 KGHDR, CDR2 SFDVKD. The CDR3 covers 16 residues. J gave up 5 bases and V 4 bases, and 8 bases lay outside the gene matches. The CDR3 sequence is CATSEPQGARTGELFF. The CDR3 coding sequence is TGTGCCACCAGTGAGCCTCAGGGGGCGAGGACCGGGGAGCTGTTTTTT.

The V call is TRBV21-1, the J call TRBJ2-1; the D call TRBD2 from the table was never checked on the DNA. TRBV21-1 is deemed a pseudogene. The CDR3 length is 15 residues. The CDR3: CASSNFCGTNNEQFF. The CDR3, as DNA: TGTGCCAGCAGCAACTTTTGCGGAACTAACAATGAGCAGTTCTTC.

This sequence joins TRBV5-5 and TRBJ1-2, with a tentative D call TRBD1 (5 bases). Germline V lookup: CDR1 SGHKS, CDR2 YYEKEE (reference sequence). The CDR3 is 14 amino acids. V was clipped by 2 bases and J by 8 bases, with 16 bases between them. Written as DNA, the CDR3 is TGTGCCAGCAGCTTTAACCAGGGACTTACAGGCTACACCTTC. Translating gives CASSFNQGLTGYTF.

This clonotype has only a few counts. The chain combines TRBV5-1 with TRBJ2-1, with a tentative D call TRBD1 (5 bases). Per germline, CDR1 SGHRS and CDR2 YFSETQ. The V and J ends lost 4 bases and 8 bases respectively, with 16 bases between them. The CDR3 covers 14 residues. The CDR3 DNA follows: TGCGCCAGCAGCCGCTTACCAGGGTTTGATGAGCAGTTCTTC. Its protein is CASSRLPGFDEQFF.

A few counts support this clonotype. The chain combines TRBV10-3 with TRBJ2-1, with a tentative D call TRBD1 (5 bases). Trimming removed 9 bases at V and 9 bases at J, with 12 bases between. This CDR3 comprises 11 residues. Germline V gene data show CDR1 as ENHRY and CDR2 as SYGVKD. The CDR3 region has the DNA TGTGCCATGGGGCCTCAGGGTGAGCAGTTCTTC. Translation gives CAMGPQGEQFF.

The chain has TRBV6-5 and TRBJ1-2; D is perhaps TRBD1 (5 bases). The CDR3 sequence is 13 residues long. Germline CDR1 reads MNHEY; CDR2 reads SVGAGI. V shed 4 bases and J shed 4 bases, with 10 bases lying between them. CDR3 nucleotide sequence: TGTGCCAGCAGTTCCAGGGAGGGCTATGGCTACACCTTC. It specifies CASSSREGYGYTF.

This clonotype was counted a few times. The chain employs TRBV20-1 and TRBJ2-1, with TRBD1 matching 7 bases. The CDR3 contains 12 residues. Trimming cost V 4 bases and J 5 bases; bases outside gene matches: 2. CDR1 and CDR2 from the germline V gene are DFQATT and SNEGSKA (reference sequence). The CDR3 nucleotides are TGCAGTGCTAAGGGACAGCACAATGAGCAGTTCTTC. Amino acids: CSAKGQHNEQFF.

J is TRBJ1-1 and V is TRBV27; 7 bases match TRBD1. Germline CDR1 reads MNHEY; CDR2 reads SMNVEV (reference sequence). V shed 5 bases and J 3 bases; nucleotides not matched to a gene: 9. The CDR3 loop spans 15 amino acids. CDR3 bases: TGTGCCAGCAGTACAGGGGATAGATGGGACACTGAAGCTTTCTTT. Its translation: CASSTGDRWDTEAFF.

V gene TRBV18 combines with J gene TRBJ1-3; 9 positions match TRBD1. From germline, CDR1 is KGHSH and CDR2 LQKENI. The V gene end was trimmed by 2 bases and the J gene end by 3 bases; junction bases not matched to a gene: 5. The CDR3 runs to 16 residues. The CDR3 here is CASSPRGQGFGNTIYF. The CDR3 nucleotides read TGTGCCAGCTCACCAAGGGGACAGGGATTTGGAAACACCATATATTTT.

Points on this clonotype: The junction and the germline gene differ at one end; a read error may be behind it. This sequence joins TRBV7-7 and TRBJ2-1; D perhaps matches TRBD1 (5 bases). The length of the CDR3 is 14 residues. Germline V gene data show CDR1 as SSHAT and CDR2 as FNYEAQ (reference sequence). CDR3 nucleotide sequence: TGTGCTAGCAGCTTAGTCGGTGCAGGGAATGAGCAGTTCTTC. This gives the protein CASSLVGAGNEQFF.

In this sample, this clonotype turned up a few times. The chain uses TRBV20-1 and TRBJ2-4; D unclear. Per the germline V gene, CDR1 is DFQATT and CDR2 is SNEGSKA (reference sequence). The CDR3 is made up of 15 amino acids. V shed 1 base and J shed 0 bases, with 10 bases lying between them. The CDR3 is CSARGSSLAKNIQYF. CDR3 DNA sequence: TGCAGTGCTAGAGGGTCGTCACTAGCCAAAAACATTCAGTACTTC.

The V gene is TRBV6-2 or TRBV6-3, the J gene TRBJ2-1, with D possibly called TRBD1 or TRBD2 (6 bases each). CDR1 is MNHEY and CDR2 is SVGEGT in the germline V gene. The CDR3 consists of 13 residues. V was cut by 6 bases and J by 8 bases, with 14 bases left in between. CDR3 nucleotides: TGTGCCAGCAGGGACCCCGGGGGCCATGAGCAGTTCTTC. It is translated as CASRDPGGHEQFF.

V and J are TRBV7-2 and TRBJ2-1; D gene uncertain. From germline, CDR1 is SGHTA and CDR2 FQGNSA. With 1 base removed from V and 9 bases from J, the gap between germline ends came to 19 bases. This CDR3 has 16 residues. CDR3 nucleotides: TGTGCCAGCAGCTTAGGGGTCCCTCGGCAGGTCCGTGAGCAGTTCTTC. This translates into CASSLGVPRQVREQFF. Full variable domain (rest looked up from reference TRBV7-2 and TRBJ2-1): GAGVSQSPSNKVTEKGKDVELRCDPISGHTALYWYRQSLGQGLEFLIYFQGNSAPDKSGLPSDRFSAERTGGSVSTLTIQRTQQEDSAVYLCASSLGVPRQVREQFFGPGTRLTVL.

This clonotype was counted a few times. This chain joins TRBV10-2 and TRBJ1-1; perhaps TRBD1 as D (5 bases). This CDR3 has 14 amino acids. The germline V gene has CDR1 WSHSY and CDR2 SAAADI. V was clipped by 5 bases and J by 0 bases, with 10 bases between them. In DNA, the CDR3 is TGCGCCAGCAGTAAATCAGGGCTGAACACTGAAGCTTTCTTT. It encodes CASSKSGLNTEAFF.

The chain links TRBV7-3 to TRBJ2-2; D perhaps matches TRBD2 (5 bases). V was trimmed by 1 base and J by 8 bases, leaving 20 bases between them. The CDR3 runs 17 residues. Germline V CDR1 and CDR2: SGHTA, FQGTGA. CDR3 protein: CASSLRSGSLTGGELFF. The CDR3, as DNA: TGTGCCAGCAGCTTAAGAAGCGGATCCCTGACTGGTGGGGAGCTGTTTTTT.

This clonotype was counted only a few times. This rearrangement joins TRBV29-1 to TRBJ2-7; weak D call: TRBD2 (5 bases). The CDR3 is made up of 14 amino acids. With 1 base removed from V and 2 bases from J, the gap between germline ends came to 12 bases. Germline V lookup: CDR1 SQVTM, CDR2 ANQGSEA. CDR3 DNA: TGCAGCGTTGAAGGGTTAGTGGAGGCCTACGAGCAGTACTTC. Translating gives CSVEGLVEAYEQYF.

The V and J genes are TRBV28 and TRBJ1-5; D perhaps matches TRBD1 (5 bases). Germline assignment: CDR1 MDHEN and CDR2 SYDVKM. Trimming cost V 3 bases and J 4 bases, with 10 bases left between them. This CDR3 region has 14 residues. This CDR3 is CASSFFRDNQPQHF. CDR3 in DNA: TGTGCCAGCAGTTTCTTCAGGGATAATCAGCCCCAGCATTTT.

This clonotype has a handful of counts. The chain recombines TRBV29-1 with TRBJ2-3, with D perhaps matching TRBD2 (6 bases). Between the trimmed V and J ends, which lost 4 bases and 6 bases, there was a span of 20 bases. Germline V gives CDR1 SQVTM, CDR2 ANQGSEA. CDR3 length: 15 amino acids. This CDR3 is CSVGSPMGGTDTQYF. Here the CDR3 DNA reads TGCAGCGTTGGGTCCCCGATGGGGGGTACTGATACGCAGTATTTT.